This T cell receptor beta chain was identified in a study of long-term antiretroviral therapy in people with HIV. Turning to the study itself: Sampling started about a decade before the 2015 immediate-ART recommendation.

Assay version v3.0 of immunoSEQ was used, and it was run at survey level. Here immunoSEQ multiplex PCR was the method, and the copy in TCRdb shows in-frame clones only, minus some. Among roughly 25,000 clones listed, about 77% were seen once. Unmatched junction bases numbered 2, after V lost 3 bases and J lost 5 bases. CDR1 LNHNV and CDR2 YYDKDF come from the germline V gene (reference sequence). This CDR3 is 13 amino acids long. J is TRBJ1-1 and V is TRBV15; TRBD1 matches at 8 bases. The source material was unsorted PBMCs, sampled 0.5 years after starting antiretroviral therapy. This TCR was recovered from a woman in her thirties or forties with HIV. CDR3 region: CATSRTGVTEAFF. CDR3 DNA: TGTGCCACCAGCAGGACAGGGGTGACTGAAGCTTTCTTT.